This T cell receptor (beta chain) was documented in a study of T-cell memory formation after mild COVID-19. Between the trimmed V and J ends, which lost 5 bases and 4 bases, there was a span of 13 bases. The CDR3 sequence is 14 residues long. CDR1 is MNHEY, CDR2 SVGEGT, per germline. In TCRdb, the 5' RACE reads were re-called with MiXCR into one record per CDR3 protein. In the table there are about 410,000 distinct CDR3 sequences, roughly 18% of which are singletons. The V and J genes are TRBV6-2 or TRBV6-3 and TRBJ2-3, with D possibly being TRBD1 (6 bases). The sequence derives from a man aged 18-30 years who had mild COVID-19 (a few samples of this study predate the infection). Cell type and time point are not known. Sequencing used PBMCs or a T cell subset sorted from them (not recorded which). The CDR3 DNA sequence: TGTGCCAGCAGTACGGGACATCCGGCAGATACGCAGTATTTT. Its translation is CASSTGHPADTQYF.